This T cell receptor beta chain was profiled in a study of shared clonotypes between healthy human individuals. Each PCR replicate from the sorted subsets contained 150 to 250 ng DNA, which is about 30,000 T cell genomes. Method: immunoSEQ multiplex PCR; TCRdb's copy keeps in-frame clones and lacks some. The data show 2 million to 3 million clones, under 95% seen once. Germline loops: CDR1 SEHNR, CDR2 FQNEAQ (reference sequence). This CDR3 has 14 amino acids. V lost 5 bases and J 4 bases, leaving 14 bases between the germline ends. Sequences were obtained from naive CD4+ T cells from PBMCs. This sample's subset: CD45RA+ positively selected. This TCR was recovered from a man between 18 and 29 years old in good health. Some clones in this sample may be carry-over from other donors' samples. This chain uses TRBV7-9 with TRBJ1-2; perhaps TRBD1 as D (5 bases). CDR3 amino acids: CASSPNSGTYGYTF. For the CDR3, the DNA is TGTGCCAGCAGCCCCAACTCCGGGACCTATGGCTACACCTTC.